The T cell receptor (beta chain) under discussion was sequenced for a study of blood T cells in healthy people across ages. General study results and limits: What prevented conclusive comparison of naive and antigen-experienced cells was that PBMCs were unsorted. In the absence of known donor CMV status, changes in expanded clonotypes were possibly confounded.

Combining a sample-barcoded 5' primer with a J-beta primer mix, a second PCR ran for roughly 6 to 11 cycles. TCRdb ran MiXCR on the 5' RACE reads and lists one entry per CDR3 protein. The table shows around 990,000 distinct CDR3 sequences, with 35% to 40% occurring only once. The V end lost 0 bases, the J end lost 2 bases, and 14 bases lay between the germline ends. The CDR3 is 16 residues long. CDR1 is DFQATT, CDR2 SNEGSKA, per germline (reference sequence). To note about this clonotype: Antigen: not known. Being one base from a much bigger clone, this may be a read error.

The sample was blood. The TCR originated in a young man in good health. This chain connects TRBV20-1 to TRBJ1-5; unclear D gene. This CDR3 is CSAREGRAVGNQPQHF. The CDR3 region has the DNA TGCAGTGCTAGAGAGGGTAGGGCAGTTGGCAATCAGCCCCAGCATTTT.